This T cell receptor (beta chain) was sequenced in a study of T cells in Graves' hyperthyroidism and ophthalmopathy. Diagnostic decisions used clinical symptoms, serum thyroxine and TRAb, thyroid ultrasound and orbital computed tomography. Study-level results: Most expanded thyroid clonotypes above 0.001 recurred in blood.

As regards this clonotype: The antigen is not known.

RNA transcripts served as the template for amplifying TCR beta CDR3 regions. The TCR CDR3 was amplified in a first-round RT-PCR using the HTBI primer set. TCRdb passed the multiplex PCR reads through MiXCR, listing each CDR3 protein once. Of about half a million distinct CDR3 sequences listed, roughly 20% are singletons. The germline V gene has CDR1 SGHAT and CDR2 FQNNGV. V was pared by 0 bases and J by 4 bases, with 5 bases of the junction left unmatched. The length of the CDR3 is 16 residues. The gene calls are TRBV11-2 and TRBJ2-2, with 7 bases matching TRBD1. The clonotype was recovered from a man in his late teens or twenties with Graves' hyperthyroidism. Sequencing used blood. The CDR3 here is CASSLDTGAGTGELFF. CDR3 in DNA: TGTGCCAGCAGCTTAGACACAGGGGCGGGCACCGGGGAGCTGTTTTTT.